This TCR beta chain was identified during a study of OX40 agonist ivuxolimab in advanced cancers. Study observations and caveats: In the 0.1 to 3.0 mg/kg range, CD4+ and CD8+ blood T cells had expanded clonally by week 6.

Profiling relied on immunoSEQ multiplex PCR, and the TCRdb table lists in-frame clones only, not all of them. The repertoire holds 52,000 or so clones, with over 85% as singletons. V gave up 4 bases and J gave up 0 bases, with 10 bases separating them. Per the germline V gene, CDR1 is SGHVS and CDR2 is FNYEAQ. CDR3 size: 15 residues. With respect to this clone: Its specificity is not known.

This chain connects TRBV7-6 to TRBJ1-3; D gene uncertain. The sample here was CD4+ or CD8+ T cells sorted from blood, taken in a trial of the OX40 agonist ivuxolimab. The receptor was derived from an adult with an advanced solid tumor such as melanoma, head and neck, liver or kidney cancer. The CDR3 nucleotides read TGTGCCAGCAGCTCCGATCCCAGCTCTGGAAACACCATATATTTT. As protein: CASSSDPSSGNTIYF.